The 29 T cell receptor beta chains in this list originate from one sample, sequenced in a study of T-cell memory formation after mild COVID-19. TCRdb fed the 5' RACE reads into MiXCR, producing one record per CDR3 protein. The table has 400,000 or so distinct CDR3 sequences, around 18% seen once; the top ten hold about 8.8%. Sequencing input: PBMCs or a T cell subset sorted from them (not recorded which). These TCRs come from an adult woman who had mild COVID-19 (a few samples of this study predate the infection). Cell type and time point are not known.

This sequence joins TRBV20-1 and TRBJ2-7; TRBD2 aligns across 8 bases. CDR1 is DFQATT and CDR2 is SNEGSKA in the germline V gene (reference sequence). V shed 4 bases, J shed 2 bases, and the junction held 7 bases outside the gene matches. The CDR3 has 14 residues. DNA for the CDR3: TGCAGTGCTACGGGTAGCGGGATGACCTACGAGCAGTACTTC. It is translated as CSATGSGMTYEQYF.

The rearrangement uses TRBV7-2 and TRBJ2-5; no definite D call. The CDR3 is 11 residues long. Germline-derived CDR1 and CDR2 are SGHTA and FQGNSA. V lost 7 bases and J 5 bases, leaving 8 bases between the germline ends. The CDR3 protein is CASNQQETQYF. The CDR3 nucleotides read TGTGCCAGCAATCAACAGGAGACCCAGTACTTC.

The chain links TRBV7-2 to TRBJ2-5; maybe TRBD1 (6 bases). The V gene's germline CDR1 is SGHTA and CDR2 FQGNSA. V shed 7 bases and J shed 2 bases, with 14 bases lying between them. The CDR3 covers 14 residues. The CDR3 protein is CASTPRDRQETQYF. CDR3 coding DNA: TGTGCCAGCACTCCCCGAGACAGGCAAGAGACCCAGTACTTC.

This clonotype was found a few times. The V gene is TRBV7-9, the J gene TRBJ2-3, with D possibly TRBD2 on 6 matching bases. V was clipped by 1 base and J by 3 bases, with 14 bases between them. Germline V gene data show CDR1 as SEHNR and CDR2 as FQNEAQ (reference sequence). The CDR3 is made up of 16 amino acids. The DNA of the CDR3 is TGTGCCAGCAGCTTAGGGGCAGGCCGGGAGACAGATACGCAGTATTTT. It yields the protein CASSLGAGRETDTQYF.

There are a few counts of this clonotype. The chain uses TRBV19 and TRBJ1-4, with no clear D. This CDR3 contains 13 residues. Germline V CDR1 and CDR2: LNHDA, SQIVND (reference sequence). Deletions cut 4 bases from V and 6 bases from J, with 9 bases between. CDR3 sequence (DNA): TGTGCCAGTAGTACCGGGATGTATGAAAAACTGTTTTTT. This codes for CASSTGMYEKLFF.

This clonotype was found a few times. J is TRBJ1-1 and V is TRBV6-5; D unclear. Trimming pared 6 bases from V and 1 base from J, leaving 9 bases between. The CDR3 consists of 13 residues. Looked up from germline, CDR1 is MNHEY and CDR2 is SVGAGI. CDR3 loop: CASSRVENTEAFF. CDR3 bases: TGTGCCAGCAGCCGCGTTGAGAACACTGAAGCTTTCTTT.

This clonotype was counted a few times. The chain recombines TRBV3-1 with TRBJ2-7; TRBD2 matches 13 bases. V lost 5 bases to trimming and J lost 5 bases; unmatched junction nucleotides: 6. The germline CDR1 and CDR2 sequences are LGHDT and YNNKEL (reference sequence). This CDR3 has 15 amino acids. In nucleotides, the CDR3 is TGTGCCAGCAGCATTGGGGGACTAGCGGGAAACGAGCAGTACTTC. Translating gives CASSIGGLAGNEQYF.

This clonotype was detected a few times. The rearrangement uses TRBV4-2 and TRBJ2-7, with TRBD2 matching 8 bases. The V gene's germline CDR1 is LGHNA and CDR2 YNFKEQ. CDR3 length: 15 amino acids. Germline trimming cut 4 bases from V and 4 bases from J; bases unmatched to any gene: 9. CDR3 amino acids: CASSLELAGPYEQYF. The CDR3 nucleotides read TGTGCCAGCAGCCTCGAGTTAGCGGGACCATACGAGCAGTACTTC.

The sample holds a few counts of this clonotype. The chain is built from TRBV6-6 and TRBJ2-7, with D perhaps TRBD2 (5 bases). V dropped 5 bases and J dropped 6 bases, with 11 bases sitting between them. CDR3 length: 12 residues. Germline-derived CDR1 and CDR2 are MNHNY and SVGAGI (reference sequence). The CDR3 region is CASSGRRGEQYF. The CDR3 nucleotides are TGTGCCAGCAGTGGTCGTCGGGGCGAGCAGTACTTC.

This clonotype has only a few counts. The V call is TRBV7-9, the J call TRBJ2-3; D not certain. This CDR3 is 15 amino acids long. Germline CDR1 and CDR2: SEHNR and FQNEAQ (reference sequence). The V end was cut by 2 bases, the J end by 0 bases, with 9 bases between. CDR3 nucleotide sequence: TGTGCCAGCAGCTTATTTTTTGGCAGCACAGATACGCAGTATTTT. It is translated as CASSLFFGSTDTQYF.

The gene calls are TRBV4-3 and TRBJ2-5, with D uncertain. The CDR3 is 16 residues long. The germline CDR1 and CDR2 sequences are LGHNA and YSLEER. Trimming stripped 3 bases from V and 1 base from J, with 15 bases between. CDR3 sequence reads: CASSQGGPYSQETQYF. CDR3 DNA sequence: TGCGCCAGCAGCCAGGGTGGACCCTATAGCCAAGAGACCCAGTACTTC.

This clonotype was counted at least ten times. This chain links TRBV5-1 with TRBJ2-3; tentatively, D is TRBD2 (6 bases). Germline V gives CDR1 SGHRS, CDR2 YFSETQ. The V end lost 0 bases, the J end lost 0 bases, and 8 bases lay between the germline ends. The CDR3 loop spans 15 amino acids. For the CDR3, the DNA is TGCGCCAGCAGCTTGGGGGCGGGGAGCACAGATACGCAGTATTTT. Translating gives CASSLGAGSTDTQYF.

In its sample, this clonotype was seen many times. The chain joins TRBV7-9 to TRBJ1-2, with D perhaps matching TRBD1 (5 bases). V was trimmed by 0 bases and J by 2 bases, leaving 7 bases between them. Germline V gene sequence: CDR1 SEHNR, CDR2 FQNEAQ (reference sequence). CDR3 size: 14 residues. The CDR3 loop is CASSLAGPNYGYTF. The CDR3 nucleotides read TGTGCCAGCAGCTTAGCGGGGCCCAACTATGGCTACACCTTC.

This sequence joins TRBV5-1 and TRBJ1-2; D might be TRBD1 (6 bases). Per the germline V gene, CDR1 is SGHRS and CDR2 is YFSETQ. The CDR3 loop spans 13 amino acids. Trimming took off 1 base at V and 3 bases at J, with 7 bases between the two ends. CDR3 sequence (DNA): TGCGCCAGCAGCTTGAACAGGGACTATGGCTACACCTTC. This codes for CASSLNRDYGYTF.

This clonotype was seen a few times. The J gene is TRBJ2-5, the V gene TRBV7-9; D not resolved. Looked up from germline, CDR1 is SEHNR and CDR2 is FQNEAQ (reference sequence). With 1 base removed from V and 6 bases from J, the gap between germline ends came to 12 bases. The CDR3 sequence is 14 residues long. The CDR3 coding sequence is TGTGCCAGCAGCTTAGGGGTTATGGGGAAGACCCAGTACTTC. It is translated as CASSLGVMGKTQYF.

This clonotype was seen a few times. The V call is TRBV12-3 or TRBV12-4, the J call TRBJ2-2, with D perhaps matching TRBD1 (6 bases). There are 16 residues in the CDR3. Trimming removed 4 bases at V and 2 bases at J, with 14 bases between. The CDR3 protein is CASSSPGQRNTGELFF. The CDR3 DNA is TGTGCCAGCAGTTCCCCGGGACAACGTAACACCGGGGAGCTGTTTTTT.

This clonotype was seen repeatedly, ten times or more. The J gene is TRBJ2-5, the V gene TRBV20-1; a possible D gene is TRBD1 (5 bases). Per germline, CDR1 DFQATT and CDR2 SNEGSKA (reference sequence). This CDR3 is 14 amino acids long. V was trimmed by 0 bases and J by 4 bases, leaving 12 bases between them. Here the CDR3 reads CSARDRTPLETQYF. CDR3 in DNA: TGCAGTGCTAGAGATCGGACACCATTAGAGACCCAGTACTTC.

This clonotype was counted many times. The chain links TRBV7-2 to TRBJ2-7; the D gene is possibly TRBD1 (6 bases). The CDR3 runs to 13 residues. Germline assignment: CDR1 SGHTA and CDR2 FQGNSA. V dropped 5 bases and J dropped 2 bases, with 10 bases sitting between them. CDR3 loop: CASSRGTPYEQYF. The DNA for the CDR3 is TGTGCCAGCAGCAGGGGGACACCCTACGAGCAGTACTTC.

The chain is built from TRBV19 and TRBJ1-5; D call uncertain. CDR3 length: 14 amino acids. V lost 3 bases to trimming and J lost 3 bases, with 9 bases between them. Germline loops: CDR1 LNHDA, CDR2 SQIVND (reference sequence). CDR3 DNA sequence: TGTGCCAGTAGTATCCCCGGAGTCAATCAGCCCCAGCATTTT. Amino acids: CASSIPGVNQPQHF.

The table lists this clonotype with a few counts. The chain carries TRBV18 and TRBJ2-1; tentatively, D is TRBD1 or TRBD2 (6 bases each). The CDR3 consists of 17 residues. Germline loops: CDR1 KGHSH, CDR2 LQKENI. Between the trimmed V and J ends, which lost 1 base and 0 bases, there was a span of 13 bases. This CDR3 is CASSPLGGPGSYNEQFF. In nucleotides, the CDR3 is TGTGCCAGCTCACCACTCGGGGGCCCTGGCTCCTACAATGAGCAGTTCTTC. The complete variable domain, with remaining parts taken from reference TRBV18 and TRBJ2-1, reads NAGVMQNPRHLVRRRGQEARLRCSPMKGHSHVYWYRQLPEEGLKFMVYLQKENIIDESGMPKERFSAEFPKEGPSILRIQQVVRGDSAAYFCASSPLGGPGSYNEQFFGPGTRLTVL.

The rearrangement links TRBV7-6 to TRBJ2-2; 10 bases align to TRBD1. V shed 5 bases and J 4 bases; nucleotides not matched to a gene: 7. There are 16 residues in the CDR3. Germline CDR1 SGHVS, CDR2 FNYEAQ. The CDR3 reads CASSPTTGGGTGELFF. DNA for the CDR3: TGTGCCAGCAGCCCCACGACAGGGGGCGGCACCGGGGAGCTGTTTTTT.

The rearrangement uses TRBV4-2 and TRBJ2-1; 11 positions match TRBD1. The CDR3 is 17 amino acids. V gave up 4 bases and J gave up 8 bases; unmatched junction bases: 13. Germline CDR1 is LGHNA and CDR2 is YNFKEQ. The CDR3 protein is CASSPFTPGQGVDEQFF. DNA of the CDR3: TGTGCCAGCAGCCCATTCACTCCGGGACAGGGGGTCGATGAGCAGTTCTTC.

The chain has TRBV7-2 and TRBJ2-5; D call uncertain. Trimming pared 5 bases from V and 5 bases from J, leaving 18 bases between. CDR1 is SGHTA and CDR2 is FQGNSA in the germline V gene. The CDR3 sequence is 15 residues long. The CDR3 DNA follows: TGTGCCAGCAGCCCCCAAGGCGGTCAATCCGAGACCCAGTACTTC. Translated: CASSPQGGQSETQYF.

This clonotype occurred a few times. The CDR3 coding sequence is TGTGCCAGCAGCCAAGATTTTGGATTCGAGGAACAGGCCTACTATGGCTACACCTTC. Amino acid sequence: CASSQDFGFEEQAYYGYTF. This chain links TRBV4-2 with TRBJ1-2, with a possible D match to TRBD1 (5 bases). V shed 0 bases and J shed 3 bases, with 23 bases lying between them. Per germline, CDR1 LGHNA and CDR2 YNFKEQ. The CDR3 has 19 residues.

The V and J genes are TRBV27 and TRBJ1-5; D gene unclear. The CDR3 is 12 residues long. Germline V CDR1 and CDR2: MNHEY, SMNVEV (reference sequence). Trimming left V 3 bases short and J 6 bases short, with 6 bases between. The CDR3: CASSLRLQPQHF. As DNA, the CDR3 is TGTGCCAGCAGTTTGCGTCTTCAGCCCCAGCATTTT.

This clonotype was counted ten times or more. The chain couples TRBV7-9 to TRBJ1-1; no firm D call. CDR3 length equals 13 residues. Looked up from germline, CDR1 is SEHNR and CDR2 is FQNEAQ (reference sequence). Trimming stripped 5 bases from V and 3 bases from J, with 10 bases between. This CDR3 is CASSRRGDTEAFF. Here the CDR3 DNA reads TGTGCCAGCAGCCGTCGCGGGGACACTGAAGCTTTCTTT.

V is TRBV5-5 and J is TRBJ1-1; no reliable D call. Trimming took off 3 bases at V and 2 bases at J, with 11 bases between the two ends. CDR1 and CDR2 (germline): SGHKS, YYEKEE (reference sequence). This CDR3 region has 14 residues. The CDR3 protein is CASSSHLLNTEAFF. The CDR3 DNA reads TGTGCCAGCAGCTCCCACCTACTTAACACTGAAGCTTTCTTT.

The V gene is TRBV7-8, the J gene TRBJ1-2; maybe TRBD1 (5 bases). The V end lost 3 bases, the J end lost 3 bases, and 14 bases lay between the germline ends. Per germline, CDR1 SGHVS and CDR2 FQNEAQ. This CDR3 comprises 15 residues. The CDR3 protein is CASSLTTAGDYGYTF. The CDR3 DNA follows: TGTGCCAGCAGCTTGACCACAGCGGGGGACTATGGCTACACCTTC.

In DNA form, the CDR3 reads TGTGCCAGCAGCTTAGGAACCCTCGGGCAGTACTTC. It codes for CASSLGTLGQYF. The gene calls are TRBV7-9 and TRBJ2-7; no reliable D call. The CDR3 consists of 12 residues. Germline assignment: CDR1 SEHNR and CDR2 FQNEAQ (reference sequence). V was trimmed by 1 base and J by 9 bases, leaving 10 bases between them.